These 20 T cell receptor beta chains were sequenced from one sample in a study of identical twins. TCRdb processed the 5' RACE reads anew with MiXCR; each CDR3 protein has one entry. The sample holds hundreds of thousands of distinct CDR3 sequences; about 12% are singletons and the top ten take around 1.6%. A further study also used this sample, focusing on yellow fever vaccine responses in identical twins.

The sequencing sample was made of PBMCs. The receptors were gathered from a woman between 18 and 30 years old in good health.

This clonotype has ten or more counts. This rearrangement joins TRBV10-3 to TRBJ1-2; D gene ambiguous. Germline V gene lookup returns CDR1 ENHRY and CDR2 SYGVKD. The ends were cut back, 3 bases at V and 5 bases at J, with 7 bases in the middle. The CDR3 totals 12 residues. The CDR3 nucleotides are TGTGCCATCAGTGACGGGCGTTATGGCTACACCTTC. Protein product: CAISDGRYGYTF.

This sequence joins TRBV29-1 and TRBJ2-7, with TRBD1 matching 7 bases. J was trimmed by 3 bases and V by 4 bases; bases with no gene match: 6. CDR3 length: 13 residues. Germline-derived CDR1 and CDR2 are SQVTM and ANQGSEA. The CDR3 DNA sequence: TGCAGCGTTGGGGCAGGGGGTGTCTACGAGCAGTACTTC. Its protein product is CSVGAGGVYEQYF.

The table lists this clonotype with a few counts. This chain uses TRBV10-3 with TRBJ2-4, with TRBD1 matching 10 bases. The CDR3 has 15 amino acids. Germline-derived CDR1 and CDR2 are ENHRY and SYGVKD. V lost 2 bases, J lost 8 bases, and 6 bases stayed unmatched. In DNA, the CDR3 is TGTGCCATCAGTGAGGGGACAGGGGCAGAAGACATTCAGTACTTC. Translating it yields CAISEGTGAEDIQYF.

This clonotype was found many times. The chain recombines TRBV29-1 with TRBJ2-7, with D possibly matching TRBD2 (6 bases). V was clipped by 4 bases and J by 3 bases, with 7 bases between them. In germline, CDR1 is SQVTM, CDR2 ANQGSEA. This CDR3 spans 11 amino acids. CDR3 DNA: TGCAGCGTTGGGGGGGACTACGAGCAGTACTTC. Its translation is CSVGGDYEQYF.

The chain employs TRBV5-6 and TRBJ2-5; 10 bases line up with TRBD2. Germline loops: CDR1 SGHDT, CDR2 YYEEEE. The CDR3 extends over 16 amino acids. After removal of 2 bases from V and 5 bases from J, the junction contained 9 bases not matched to a gene. CDR3 protein: CASSFGSGGRRETQYF. In DNA, the CDR3 is TGTGCCAGCAGCTTTGGTAGCGGGGGGCGCCGGGAGACCCAGTACTTC.

This clonotype came up many times. The gene calls are TRBV4-1 and TRBJ1-4; D is ambiguous. The CDR3 is made up of 16 amino acids. Trimming took 0 bases from V and 4 from J, leaving 12 bases between them. CDR1 and CDR2 (germline): MGHRA, YSYEKL. This CDR3 is CASSQDTVLGNEKLFF. For the CDR3, the DNA is TGCGCCAGCAGCCAAGATACGGTTTTGGGTAATGAAAAACTGTTTTTT.

The DNA for the CDR3 is TGTGCCAGCAGACACGGACAGGGCCTGAATCAGCCCCAGCATTTT. Residues: CASRHGQGLNQPQHF. J is TRBJ1-5 and V is TRBV12-3 or TRBV12-4; 8 bases are a match to TRBD1. This CDR3 has 15 residues. J gave up 4 bases and V 6 bases, and 8 bases lay outside the gene matches.

This clonotype was counted many times. This chain links TRBV12-3 or TRBV12-4 with TRBJ2-7, with a possible D match to TRBD1 (5 bases). The CDR3 covers 14 residues. V lost 2 bases and J lost 3, with 11 bases in between. CDR3 DNA: TGTGCCAGCAGTTTAACAGGACCCGGCTACGAGCAGTACTTC. Protein: CASSLTGPGYEQYF.

This clonotype was observed a few times. This chain connects TRBV20-1 to TRBJ2-3; TRBD2 aligns across 7 bases. The V segment lost 4 bases and the J segment 2 bases; nucleotides outside the gene matches: 9. This CDR3 is built from 15 residues. Germline V gives CDR1 DFQATT, CDR2 SNEGSKA (reference sequence). Written as DNA, the CDR3 is TGCAGTGCTATAAACAAGCGGGGTTCCACAGATACGCAGTATTTT. This gives the protein CSAINKRGSTDTQYF.

The genes are TRBV18 and TRBJ2-6; possible D gene TRBD1, 6 bases. Looked up from germline, CDR1 is KGHSH and CDR2 is LQKENI. The CDR3 spans 16 residues. Trimming shortened V by 3 bases and J by 10 bases, and 19 bases separated the two germline ends. The CDR3 loop reads CASSPGQSPLLNVLTF. The CDR3 DNA reads TGTGCCAGCTCACCCGGACAGAGCCCTCTACTAAACGTCCTGACTTTC.

The gene calls are TRBV27 and TRBJ2-3; TRBD1 is a possible D gene (6 bases). Germline V gene data show CDR1 as MNHEY and CDR2 as SMNVEV (reference sequence). The V and J ends lost 0 bases and 1 base respectively, with 14 bases between them. This CDR3 spans 17 amino acids. For the CDR3, the DNA is TGTGCCAGCAGTTTATCGACATGGGGGCGAGGCACAGATACGCAGTATTTT. It yields the protein CASSLSTWGRGTDTQYF.

This clonotype showed up just a few times. The chain is built from TRBV10-3 and TRBJ2-2; the D is unclear. This CDR3 has 11 residues. The V gene lost 6 bases and the J gene lost 6 bases, with 5 bases spanning the gap. Germline CDR1 reads ENHRY; CDR2 reads SYGVKD. The CDR3, as DNA: TGTGCCATCAGCCCTGCCGGGGAGCTGTTTTTT. This sequence encodes CAISPAGELFF.

The chain carries TRBV3-1 and TRBJ2-1; D is ambiguous. Germline CDR1 is LGHDT and CDR2 is YNNKEL (reference sequence). V lost 8 bases, J lost 2 bases, and 16 bases lay in between. This CDR3 region has 15 residues. This CDR3 is CASGRRSTTYNEQFF. The CDR3 coding sequence is TGTGCCAGCGGACGGCGGTCTACAACCTACAATGAGCAGTTCTTC.

This clonotype was seen at least ten times. This chain uses TRBV12-3 or TRBV12-4 with TRBJ2-1, with D tentatively TRBD2 (5 bases). The CDR3 extends over 12 amino acids. The V end lost 8 bases, the J end lost 9 bases, and 14 bases lay between the germline ends. This CDR3 is CASGGPLGEQFF. The CDR3 DNA follows: TGTGCCAGCGGAGGCCCTCTGGGTGAGCAGTTCTTC.

This chain links TRBV5-1 with TRBJ2-5; tentatively, D is TRBD2 (7 bases). The V and J ends lost 0 bases and 3 bases respectively, with 12 bases between them. The CDR3 extends over 15 amino acids. Germline-derived CDR1 and CDR2 are SGHRS and YFSETQ. The CDR3 nucleotides are TGCGCCAGCAGCTTGGGCGGCGGGGGCGAAGAGACCCAGTACTTC. Translating it yields CASSLGGGGEETQYF.

Details on this clonotype: A junction boundary mismatches the germline segment, possibly from a read error. The chain is built from TRBV5-1 and TRBJ2-3, with D tentatively TRBD2 (5 bases). This CDR3 has 15 residues. Germline-derived CDR1 and CDR2 are SGHRS and YFSETQ. The CDR3 spells CASSLGGESIDTQYF. The CDR3 DNA reads as TGCGCCAGCAGCTTGGGGGGAGAGAGCATAGATACGCAGTATTTT.

DNA for the CDR3: TGTGCCAGCAGTGAATGGAGGGACAGGGCCTTGGCTAATGAAAAACTGTTTTTT. Residues: CASSEWRDRALANEKLFF. V gene TRBV2 combines with J gene TRBJ1-4, with TRBD1 identical over 9 bases. Germline trimming cut 2 bases from V and 3 bases from J; bases unmatched to any gene: 10. The germline CDR1 and CDR2 sequences are SNHLY and FYNNEI. There are 18 residues in the CDR3.

This clonotype was seen a few times. V and J are TRBV27 and TRBJ2-2; D is unresolved. Germline-derived CDR1 and CDR2 are MNHEY and SMNVEV (reference sequence). V was shortened by 3 bases and J by 4 bases, with 12 bases between the two germline ends. The CDR3 extends over 15 amino acids. The CDR3 coding sequence is TGTGCCAGCAGTTTTGTTTTTCCCCTCACCGGGGAGCTGTTTTTT. Amino acid sequence: CASSFVFPLTGELFF.

The chain recombines TRBV10-3 with TRBJ1-1, with a possible D match to TRBD1 (5 bases). Trimming removed 0 bases at V and 4 bases at J, with 15 bases between. The CDR3 spans 16 residues. The germline gives CDR1 ENHRY, CDR2 SYGVKD. The CDR3 is CAISESSPGLGTEAFF. The CDR3 DNA sequence: TGTGCCATCAGTGAGTCGAGTCCAGGGCTGGGCACTGAAGCTTTCTTT.

J is TRBJ1-2 and V is TRBV5-5; D is unresolved. Germline lookup yields CDR1 SGHKS and CDR2 YYEKEE (reference sequence). The V gene lost 2 bases and the J gene lost 2 bases, with 10 bases spanning the gap. CDR3 length: 14 amino acids. The CDR3 coding sequence is TGTGCCAGCAGCTTCCAGAATTTCAACTATGGCTACACCTTC. Protein: CASSFQNFNYGYTF.